The next 19 T cell receptor beta chains were all read from a single sample in a study of shared clonotypes between healthy human individuals. The protocol was immunoSEQ multiplex PCR, while the TCRdb copy is restricted to in-frame clones and leaves out a portion. Of around 500,000 clones detected, 70% to 80% appear once; the ten largest clones hold 12%. The sample consisted of PBMCs. All receptors derive from a woman between 35 and 50 years old in good health. Some clones in this sample may be carry-over from other donors' samples.

This clone was observed a single time. The rearrangement links TRBV7-2 to TRBJ2-1; D possibly corresponds to TRBD1 (5 bases). This CDR3 comprises 14 residues. V was trimmed by 2 bases and J by 4 bases, leaving 9 bases between them. Germline V gene data show CDR1 as SGHTA and CDR2 as FQGNSA. The CDR3 is CASSLWGPYNEQFF. In nucleotides, the CDR3 is TGTGCCAGCAGCTTATGGGGCCCGTACAATGAGCAGTTCTTC.

J is TRBJ2-3 and V is TRBV11-2, with D perhaps TRBD2 (6 bases). Germline V lookup: CDR1 SGHAT, CDR2 FQNNGV. This CDR3 region has 14 residues. V was trimmed by 6 bases and J by 3 bases, leaving 13 bases between them. The CDR3 reads CASRGEERTDTQYF. The CDR3 DNA is TGTGCCAGCAGGGGGGAGGAGAGGACAGATACGCAGTATTTT.

The V gene is TRBV6-6, the J gene TRBJ1-4, with 10 bases matching TRBD1. Germline V gene sequence: CDR1 MNHNY, CDR2 SVGAGI (reference sequence). The CDR3 contains 16 residues. The J segment lost 8 bases and the V segment lost 0 bases, leaving 6 bases of the junction unmatched. The CDR3 region is CASSYSGTGEIEKLFF. The CDR3 DNA sequence: TGTGCCAGCAGTTACTCGGGGACAGGGGAAATCGAAAAACTGTTTTTT.

This chain links TRBV9 with TRBJ2-7; D is perhaps TRBD2 (5 bases). From germline, CDR1 is SGDLS and CDR2 YYNGEE. The CDR3 runs to 15 residues. V gave up 4 bases and J gave up 6 bases, with 20 bases separating them. Here the CDR3 DNA reads TGTGCCAGCAGCTATCGGTGTACGGAGCGGCGCGAGCAGTACTTC. This gives the protein CASSYRCTERREQYF. Using reference TRBV9 and TRBJ2-7 for the parts outside the CDR3, the full variable domain is DSGVTQTPKHLITATGQRVTLRCSPRSGDLSVYWYQQSLDQGLQFLIQYYNGEERAKGNILERFSAQQFPDLHSELNLSSLELGDSALYFCASSYRCTERREQYFGPGTRLTVT.

V and J are TRBV11-1 and TRBJ2-3, with D possibly being TRBD1 (6 bases). The CDR3 spans 15 residues. The V and J ends lost 6 bases and 3 bases respectively, with 16 bases between them. Germline V gene sequence: CDR1 SGHAT, CDR2 FQDESV (reference sequence). CDR3 nucleotide sequence: TGTGCCAGCAGTTACCCAGGGGACCCTACAGATACGCAGTATTTT. Protein product: CASSYPGDPTDTQYF.

The chain has TRBV7-9 and TRBJ2-1; 7 positions agree with TRBD1. The V gene's germline CDR1 is SEHNR and CDR2 FQNEAQ (reference sequence). This CDR3 comprises 15 residues. With 5 bases clipped from V and 4 bases from J, the junction kept 8 bases outside the gene matches. The CDR3 bases are TGTGCCAGCAGCGCCCGGGACAGAGAATACAATGAGCAGTTCTTC. Its translation: CASSARDREYNEQFF.

The V gene is TRBV9, the J gene TRBJ2-3; D ambiguous. Germline V lookup: CDR1 SGDLS, CDR2 YYNGEE. Deletions cut 0 bases from V and 4 bases from J, with 9 bases between. The CDR3 covers 14 residues. CDR3 sequence: CASSVGGRPDTQYF. The CDR3 DNA reads TGTGCCAGCAGCGTAGGGGGTAGACCAGATACGCAGTATTTT.

This clone was detected ten times or more. This chain uses TRBV19 with TRBJ1-4; 12 bases align to TRBD1. The germline CDR1 and CDR2 sequences are LNHDA and SQIVND (reference sequence). The CDR3 length is 14 residues. V shed 7 bases, J shed 11 bases, and the junction held 8 bases outside the gene matches. The CDR3: CASTTGTGGGKLFF. The DNA for the CDR3 is TGTGCCAGTACAACCGGGACAGGGGGCGGGAAACTGTTTTTT. The full variable domain, rest sourced from reference TRBV19 and TRBJ1-4, is DGGITQSPKYLFRKEGQNVTLSCEQNLNHDAMYWYRQDPGQGLRLIYYSQIVNDFQKGDIAEGYSVSREKKESFPLTVTSAQKNPTAFYLCASTTGTGGGKLFFGSGTQLSVL.

This clone was detected only once. The gene calls are TRBV30 and TRBJ2-3; D not certain. Trimming left V 2 bases short and J 6 bases short, with 12 bases between. CDR1 is GTSNPN and CDR2 is SVGIG in the germline V gene (reference sequence). This CDR3 is 13 amino acids long. CDR3: CAWSRTTSDTQYF. CDR3 bases: TGTGCCTGGAGTCGAACCACCTCTGATACGCAGTATTTT. Full variable domain (missing parts from reference TRBV30 and TRBJ2-3): SQTIHQWPATLVQPVGSPLSLECTVEGTSNPNLYWYRQAAGRGLQLLFYSVGIGQISSEVPQNLSASRPQDRQFILSSKKLLLSDSGFYLCAWSRTTSDTQYFGPGTRLTVL.

V is TRBV6-5 and J is TRBJ2-2; TRBD1 matches at 7 bases. V was clipped by 2 bases and J by 6 bases; unmatched bases: 3. Per germline, CDR1 MNHEY and CDR2 SVGAGI. This CDR3 is 14 amino acids long. CDR3 sequence (DNA): TGTGCCAGCAGTTACGACAGGGCGGCCGGGGAGCTGTTTTTT. This sequence encodes CASSYDRAAGELFF.

The CDR3 here is CSVAQEVREQYF. The CDR3 coding sequence is TGCAGCGTTGCCCAGGAGGTACGGGAGCAGTACTTC. The gene calls are TRBV29-1 and TRBJ2-7, with D maybe TRBD2 (5 bases). CDR1 and CDR2 from the germline V gene are SQVTM and ANQGSEA. Between the trimmed V and J ends, which lost 4 bases and 7 bases, there was a span of 14 bases. The CDR3 is made up of 12 amino acids.

The CDR3 loop reads CASSLVADLGETQYF. CDR3 coding DNA: TGTGCCAGCAGCTTAGTAGCGGATCTCGGGGAGACCCAGTACTTC. The chain recombines TRBV7-2 with TRBJ2-5; D might be TRBD2 (6 bases). The ends were cut back, 1 base at V and 5 bases at J, with 14 bases in the middle. CDR3 length equals 15 residues. Germline-derived CDR1 and CDR2 are SGHTA and FQGNSA.

The chain combines TRBV4-2 with TRBJ2-2, with 7 bases identical to TRBD1. CDR1 and CDR2 (germline): LGHNA, YNFKEQ. This CDR3 has 17 amino acids. With V trimmed by 5 bases and J by 6 bases, 15 bases remained unmatched. The CDR3 reads CASSTRPTGELAGELFF. Here the CDR3 DNA reads TGTGCCAGCAGCACCCGACCTACAGGGGAGTTGGCCGGGGAGCTGTTTTTT.

Points on this clone: The germline gene is not matched at one end of the junction; a read error may be the cause. The chain combines TRBV7-9 with TRBJ1-2; the D gene is possibly TRBD1 (5 bases). Germline V CDR1 and CDR2: SEHNR, FQNEAQ (reference sequence). This CDR3 has 12 residues. DNA for the CDR3: TGTGCCAGCAGCCCGACTCGGGACCGCCGCTCCTTC. This gives the protein CASSPTRDRRSF.

The chain joins TRBV5-6 to TRBJ2-5, with D possibly TRBD1 on 6 matching bases. The last part of the DNA fits TRBJ2-7 better; the J call may be wrong. The germline CDR1 and CDR2 sequences are SGHDT and YYEEEE. CDR3 length equals 15 residues. The DNA of the CDR3 is TGTGCCAGCAGCGAGATGTCAGGGGAATCCTACGAGCAGTACTTC. Protein sequence: CASSEMSGESYEQYF.

This clone was detected once. J is TRBJ2-5 and V is TRBV5-1; 8 positions agree with TRBD1. This CDR3 is built from 14 residues. From germline, CDR1 is SGHRS and CDR2 YFSETQ. V shed 5 bases and J 4 bases; nucleotides not matched to a gene: 7. The DNA for the CDR3 is TGCGCCAGCAGTGAGACAGGGGACTCAGAGACCCAGTACTTC. It translates to CASSETGDSETQYF.

The chain combines TRBV2 with TRBJ2-6, with D tentatively TRBD1 or TRBD2 (5 bases each). Germline V gene lookup returns CDR1 SNHLY and CDR2 FYNNEI. The V end lost 7 bases, the J end lost 0 bases, and 16 bases lay between the germline ends. The CDR3 contains 17 residues. This CDR3 is CASTYLSGASGANVLTF. CDR3 in DNA: TGTGCCAGCACCTACTTGTCCGGGGCCTCTGGGGCCAACGTCCTGACTTTC.

This clone was counted at least ten times. The rearrangement uses TRBV4-2 and TRBJ2-3; TRBD2 matches 11 bases. This CDR3 has 17 amino acids. The trim removed 4 bases at V and 3 bases at J, leaving 9 bases unmatched. Germline V lookup: CDR1 LGHNA, CDR2 YNFKEQ. The DNA of the CDR3 is TGTGCCAGCAGCCCACAAAAACTAGCGGGGGATACAGATACGCAGTATTTT. It codes for CASSPQKLAGDTDTQYF.

V gene TRBV27 combines with J gene TRBJ2-7, with 10 positions matching TRBD2. Germline V gene lookup returns CDR1 MNHEY and CDR2 SMNVEV (reference sequence). This CDR3 is built from 13 residues. Trimming at V came to 8 bases and at J to 0 bases, leaving 1 base not matched to a gene. The chain's CDR3 is CASGLADSYEQYF. The CDR3, as DNA: TGTGCCAGCGGACTAGCGGACTCCTACGAGCAGTACTTC.